Presented here are 5 T cell receptor beta chains from one specimen sequenced in a study. TCRdb re-called the 5' RACE reads with MiXCR, one entry per CDR3 protein. The sample lists tens of thousands of distinct CDR3 sequences, about 19% occurring once. The sequencing sample was made of naive CD4+ T cells sorted from a lymph node. Subset reported: naive CD4+ T cells, CD4+CD45RA+CD25-. These receptors originate from a female donor with breast cancer.

The V and J genes are TRBV3-1 and TRBJ1-1; no definite D call. Germline values: CDR1 LGHDT, CDR2 YNNKEL (reference sequence). V shed 3 bases and J shed 4 bases, with 6 bases lying between them. The CDR3 covers 12 residues. In DNA form, the CDR3 reads TGTGCCAGCAGCCAGGGGTTCACTGAAGCTTTCTTT. Amino acids: CASSQGFTEAFF.

Comment on this clonotype: One end of the junction does not line up with germline, which may come from a read error. The CDR3 DNA reads as TGTGTCAGCAGCGGTAGCGGGAGAGTAGGTGGCGAGCAGTACTTC. Amino acid sequence: CVSSGSGRVGGEQYF. The V and J genes are TRBV7-8 and TRBJ2-7; 9 bases align to TRBD2. Looked up from germline, CDR1 is SGHVS and CDR2 is FQNEAQ. The CDR3 runs to 15 residues.

In DNA form, the CDR3 reads TGTGCCAGCAGTGAGGGGTTTGGGCTCGGAGCTTTCTTT. As protein: CASSEGFGLGAFF. This sequence joins TRBV25-1 and TRBJ1-1; the D is unclear. There are 13 residues in the CDR3. Trimming shortened V by 3 bases and J by 10 bases, and 15 bases separated the two germline ends. Germline loops: CDR1 MGHDK, CDR2 SYGVNS.

The chain carries TRBV5-1 and TRBJ2-1; a weak D match, TRBD2 (5 bases). The CDR3 has 11 residues. In germline, CDR1 is SGHRS, CDR2 YFSETQ. The V gene lost 6 bases and the J gene lost 6 bases, with 7 bases spanning the gap. The CDR3 spells CASTEVNEQFF. The CDR3 nucleotides are TGCGCCAGCACGGAGGTCAATGAGCAGTTCTTC.

Note on this clonotype: At one end the junction does not follow the germline gene, possibly because of a read error. The chain recombines TRBV9 with TRBJ1-6, with D possibly TRBD1 on 6 matching bases. The CDR3 totals 16 residues. The V gene's germline CDR1 is SGDLS and CDR2 YYNGEE. The CDR3 coding sequence is TGTGCCAGCGGCGTAGCCCCGGCAGGGGCCAATTCACCCCTCCACTTT. As protein: CASGVAPAGANSPLHF.